A single sample gave rise to the 20 T cell receptor beta chains below, sequenced in a study of T cell responses to AZD1222 COVID-19 vaccine. This table comes from immunoSEQ multiplex PCR, and its TCRdb copy is limited to in-frame clones, with some not included. The data contain 120,000 or so clones, about 90% of them singletons. Sample: peripheral blood, taken on day 0 of AZD1222 vaccination. The receptor set was obtained from an adult in good health.

The rearrangement joins TRBV7-2 to TRBJ2-3; D is unresolved. V lost 3 bases to trimming and J lost 5 bases, with 9 bases between them. This CDR3 spans 13 amino acids. Germline CDR1 reads SGHTA; CDR2 reads FQGNSA. The CDR3 sequence: CASSFRKEDTQYF. CDR3 sequence (DNA): TGTGCCAGCAGCTTCAGAAAGGAAGATACGCAGTATTTT. Based on the CDR3 plus reference TRBV7-2 and TRBJ2-3, the full variable domain is GAGVSQSPSNKVTEKGKDVELRCDPISGHTALYWYRQSLGQGLEFLIYFQGNSAPDKSGLPSDRFSAERTGGSVSTLTIQRTQQEDSAVYLCASSFRKEDTQYFGPGTRLTVL.

This chain uses TRBV5-6 with TRBJ1-4, with a tentative D call TRBD1 (6 bases). The V end lost 0 bases, the J end lost 8 bases, and 11 bases lay between the germline ends. Germline V gives CDR1 SGHDT, CDR2 YYEEEE. The CDR3 covers 14 residues. The CDR3 nucleotides read TGTGCCAGCAGCTTGGCACAGGGTCTGGAAAAACTGTTTTTT. This translates into CASSLAQGLEKLFF.

This rearrangement joins TRBV5-4 to TRBJ1-6; D remains ambiguous. There are 14 residues in the CDR3. V was cut by 0 bases and J by 7 bases, with 8 bases left in between. Looked up from germline, CDR1 is SGHNT and CDR2 is YYREEE (reference sequence). This CDR3 reads CASSLAGRNSPLHF. In nucleotides, the CDR3 is TGTGCCAGCAGCTTGGCAGGTAGAAATTCACCCCTCCACTTT.

The CDR3 reads CASSFIVGTGDFATNEKLFF. In nucleotides, the CDR3 is TGTGCCAGCAGTTTTATCGTAGGGACAGGGGATTTTGCAACTAATGAAAAACTGTTTTTT. J is TRBJ1-4 and V is TRBV27; 10 bases fit TRBD1. Trimming at V came to 3 bases and at J to 0 bases, leaving 13 bases not matched to a gene. Germline values: CDR1 MNHEY, CDR2 SMNVEV (reference sequence). This CDR3 spans 20 amino acids. Together with reference TRBV27 and TRBJ1-4, the CDR3 gives the full variable domain: EAQVTQNPRYLITVTGKKLTVTCSQNMNHEYMSWYRQDPGLGLRQIYYSMNVEVTDKGDVPEGYKVSRKEKRNFPLILESPSPNQTSLYFCASSFIVGTGDFATNEKLFFGSGTQLSVL.

The J gene is TRBJ2-1, the V gene TRBV7-9; 9 bases are a match to TRBD2. CDR3 length: 16 amino acids. CDR1 SEHNR and CDR2 FQNEAQ come from the germline V gene (reference sequence). J gave up 2 bases and V 5 bases, and 7 bases lay outside the gene matches. The CDR3 here is CASSRPLAGAYNEQFF. DNA of the CDR3: TGTGCCAGCAGCCGGCCATTAGCGGGAGCCTACAATGAGCAGTTCTTC.

In its sample, this clone was seen once. The chain employs TRBV10-3 and TRBJ2-3, with 10 bases that match TRBD2. V dropped 4 bases and J dropped 2; count of bases not matched to a gene: 3. Germline assignment: CDR1 ENHRY and CDR2 SYGVKD. The CDR3 extends over 15 amino acids. The chain's CDR3 is CAISVLAGVTDTQYF. The DNA for the CDR3 is TGTGCCATCAGTGTTCTAGCGGGAGTCACAGATACGCAGTATTTT.

CDR3 in amino acids: CASVLDWTYTF. The CDR3 coding sequence is TGTGCCAGCGTTTTAGATTGGACCTACACCTTC. The chain links TRBV2 to TRBJ1-2; no firm D call. Trimming shortened V by 8 bases and J by 10 bases, and 14 bases separated the two germline ends. The germline V gene encodes CDR1 SNHLY and CDR2 FYNNEI. This CDR3 is 11 amino acids long.

The chain employs TRBV19 and TRBJ2-7; D is uncertain. Trimming took 5 bases from V and 0 from J, leaving 17 bases between them. The CDR3 extends over 16 amino acids. Germline V gene data show CDR1 as LNHDA and CDR2 as SQIVND (reference sequence). The CDR3 bases are TGTGCCAGTAGTGCTACGACTGCTTACCTCTCCTACGAGCAGTACTTC. Residues: CASSATTAYLSYEQYF.

J is TRBJ2-6 and V is TRBV2; maybe TRBD2 (5 bases). CDR3 size: 14 residues. Germline V CDR1 and CDR2: SNHLY, FYNNEI. The V gene lost 8 bases and the J gene lost 4 bases, with 12 bases spanning the gap. CDR3 sequence: CASEREIGANVLTF. As DNA, the CDR3 is TGTGCCAGCGAAAGGGAGATCGGGGCCAACGTCCTGACTTTC.

The gene calls are TRBV18 and TRBJ2-7; weak D call: TRBD2 (6 bases). The CDR3 sequence is 15 residues long. Germline V gene sequence: CDR1 KGHSH, CDR2 LQKENI. V lost 2 bases and J lost 1, with 12 bases in between. The CDR3 nucleotides are TGTGCCAGCTCACCAGGAGGGTTCCTATCCTACGAGCAGTACTTC. It codes for CASSPGGFLSYEQYF.

The chain is built from TRBV19 and TRBJ1-3, with TRBD1 matching over 7 bases. The germline V gene has CDR1 LNHDA and CDR2 SQIVND (reference sequence). V shed 6 bases and J 8 bases; nucleotides not matched to a gene: 13. This CDR3 comprises 15 residues. The CDR3 protein is CASSKDRVAGDTIYF. CDR3 sequence (DNA): TGTGCCAGTAGCAAAGACAGGGTTGCCGGCGACACCATATATTTT. The variable domain in full, with the rest retrieved from reference TRBV19 and TRBJ1-3, is DGGITQSPKYLFRKEGQNVTLSCEQNLNHDAMYWYRQDPGQGLRLIYYSQIVNDFQKGDIAEGYSVSREKKESFPLTVTSAQKNPTAFYLCASSKDRVAGDTIYFGEGSWLTVV.

The chain has TRBV29-1 and TRBJ2-1; D is unclear. V lost 4 bases and J 5 bases, leaving 6 bases between the germline ends. The CDR3 is 11 amino acids. Germline CDR1 reads SQVTM; CDR2 reads ANQGSEA. CDR3 sequence reads: CSVGFHNEQFF. The CDR3 bases are TGCAGCGTTGGGTTCCACAATGAGCAGTTCTTC.

The gene calls are TRBV29-1 and TRBJ1-2; the D gene is possibly TRBD1 (6 bases). This CDR3 has 15 residues. V was pared by 2 bases and J by 8 bases, with 21 bases between. Germline V gene sequence: CDR1 SQVTM, CDR2 ANQGSEA. The CDR3 loop reads CSVETTYREGRGYTF. The DNA of the CDR3 is TGCAGCGTTGAAACCACCTACAGGGAAGGGCGAGGCTACACCTTC.

The count of this clone is one. V gene TRBV7-9 combines with J gene TRBJ2-1; 8 nucleotides line up with TRBD1. This CDR3 comprises 14 residues. Germline CDR1 and CDR2: SEHNR and FQNEAQ (reference sequence). After removal of 4 bases from V and 5 bases from J, the junction contained 4 bases not matched to a gene. The CDR3 loop is CASSSRGPDNEQFF. The CDR3 DNA sequence: TGTGCCAGCAGCTCCAGGGGGCCCGACAATGAGCAGTTCTTC.

Only one count was recorded for this clone. The chain combines TRBV11-1 with TRBJ2-1, with unresolved D. Germline loops: CDR1 SGHAT, CDR2 FQDESV (reference sequence). V lost 1 base to trimming and J lost 5 bases, with 3 bases between them. The CDR3 sequence is 12 residues long. For the CDR3, the DNA is TGTGCCAGCAGCTTAGTCCACAATGAGCAGTTCTTC. It is translated as CASSLVHNEQFF.

The genes are TRBV2 and TRBJ2-3; TRBD1 aligns across 7 bases. Germline loops: CDR1 SNHLY, CDR2 FYNNEI. This CDR3 is 14 amino acids long. V lost 8 bases and J lost 6; bases outside the gene matches: 11. The CDR3 DNA sequence: TGTGCCAGCCCACCCGACAGGGCCCGCGATACGCAGTATTTT. This gives the protein CASPPDRARDTQYF.

CDR3 DNA: TGCGCCAGCAGCTCGGGGACTAATAAAGAGACCCAGTACTTC. This translates into CASSSGTNKETQYF. The gene calls are TRBV5-1 and TRBJ2-5; 7 nucleotides agree with TRBD2. Trimming removed 3 bases from V and 3 bases from J; junction bases left unmatched: 5. CDR3 length: 14 residues. Per germline, CDR1 SGHRS and CDR2 YFSETQ.

This chain joins TRBV27 and TRBJ2-6; D uncertain. Germline CDR1 reads MNHEY; CDR2 reads SMNVEV (reference sequence). This CDR3 comprises 15 residues. The germline V and J ends were trimmed by 2 bases and 0 bases, with 5 bases remaining between them. As DNA, the CDR3 is TGTGCCAGCAGTTTAGTTTACTCTGGGGCCAACGTCCTGACTTTC. Protein sequence: CASSLVYSGANVLTF.

The chain recombines TRBV7-9 with TRBJ2-5, with 9 bases lining up with TRBD2. CDR1 SEHNR and CDR2 FQNEAQ come from the germline V gene (reference sequence). V shed 5 bases and J 2 bases; nucleotides not matched to a gene: 18. This CDR3 has 19 amino acids. CDR3 sequence reads: CASSPPLGLAGLIQETQYF. The CDR3 DNA is TGTGCCAGCAGCCCCCCCCTTGGCCTAGCGGGGCTGATTCAAGAGACCCAGTACTTC.

The chain uses TRBV19 and TRBJ2-3, with 7 bases identical to TRBD2. Germline V gene lookup returns CDR1 LNHDA and CDR2 SQIVND (reference sequence). J was trimmed by 4 bases and V by 6 bases; bases with no gene match: 16. The CDR3 sequence is 17 residues long. CDR3 nucleotide sequence: TGTGCCAGTAGGCCCTTGGTGGCGGGAGAGGGCTCAGATACGCAGTATTTT. Protein: CASRPLVAGEGSDTQYF.